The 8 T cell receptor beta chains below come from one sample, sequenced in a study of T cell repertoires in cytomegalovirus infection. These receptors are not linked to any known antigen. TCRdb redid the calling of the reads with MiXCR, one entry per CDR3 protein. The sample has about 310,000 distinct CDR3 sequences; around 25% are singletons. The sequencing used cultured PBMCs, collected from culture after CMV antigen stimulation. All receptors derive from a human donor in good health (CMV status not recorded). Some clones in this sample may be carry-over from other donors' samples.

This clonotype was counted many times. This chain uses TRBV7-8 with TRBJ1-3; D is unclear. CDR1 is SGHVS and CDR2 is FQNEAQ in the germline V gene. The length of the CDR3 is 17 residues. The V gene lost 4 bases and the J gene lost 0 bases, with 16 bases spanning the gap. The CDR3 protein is CASSYLGGVHSGNTIYF. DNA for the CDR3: TGTGCCAGCAGCTATTTGGGAGGCGTACACTCTGGAAACACCATATATTTT.

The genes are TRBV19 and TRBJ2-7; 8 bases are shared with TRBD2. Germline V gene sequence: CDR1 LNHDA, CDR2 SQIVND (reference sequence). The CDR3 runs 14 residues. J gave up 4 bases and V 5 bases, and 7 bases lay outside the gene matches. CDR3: CASSDPGLVYEQYF. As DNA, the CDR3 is TGTGCCAGTAGTGACCCGGGACTAGTTTACGAGCAGTACTTC.

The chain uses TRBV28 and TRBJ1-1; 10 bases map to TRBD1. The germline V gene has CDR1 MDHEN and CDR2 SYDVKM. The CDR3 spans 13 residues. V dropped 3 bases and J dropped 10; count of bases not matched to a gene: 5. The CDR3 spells CASSLTGGLVAFF. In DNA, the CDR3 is TGTGCCAGCAGTTTGACAGGGGGCCTGGTAGCTTTCTTT.

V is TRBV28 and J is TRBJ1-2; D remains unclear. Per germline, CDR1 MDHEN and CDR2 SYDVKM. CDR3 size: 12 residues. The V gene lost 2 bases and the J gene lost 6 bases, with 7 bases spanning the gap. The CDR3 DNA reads TGTGCCAGCAGTTTAAAGTTTAATGGCTACACCTTC. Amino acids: CASSLKFNGYTF.

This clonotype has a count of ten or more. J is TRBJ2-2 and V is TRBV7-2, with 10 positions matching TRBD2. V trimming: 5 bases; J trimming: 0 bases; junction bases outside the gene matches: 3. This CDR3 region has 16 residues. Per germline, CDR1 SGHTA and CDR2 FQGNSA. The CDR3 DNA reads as TGTGCCAGCAGCCCCACTAGCGGGACGAACACCGGGGAGCTGTTTTTT. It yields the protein CASSPTSGTNTGELFF. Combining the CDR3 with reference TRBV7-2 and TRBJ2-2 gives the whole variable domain GAGVSQSPSNKVTEKGKDVELRCDPISGHTALYWYRQSLGQGLEFLIYFQGNSAPDKSGLPSDRFSAERTGGSVSTLTIQRTQQEDSAVYLCASSPTSGTNTGELFFGEGSRLTVL.

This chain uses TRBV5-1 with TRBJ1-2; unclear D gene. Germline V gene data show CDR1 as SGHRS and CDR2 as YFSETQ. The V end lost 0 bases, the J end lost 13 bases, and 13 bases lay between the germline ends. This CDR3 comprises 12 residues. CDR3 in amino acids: CASSLDGKASTF. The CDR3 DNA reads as TGCGCCAGCAGCTTGGATGGGAAAGCTAGCACCTTC.

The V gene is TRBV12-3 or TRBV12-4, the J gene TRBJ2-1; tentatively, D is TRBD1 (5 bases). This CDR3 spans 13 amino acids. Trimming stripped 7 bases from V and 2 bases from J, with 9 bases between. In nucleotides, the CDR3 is TGTGCCAGCACTACGGACACCTACAATGAGCAGTTCTTC. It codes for CASTTDTYNEQFF.

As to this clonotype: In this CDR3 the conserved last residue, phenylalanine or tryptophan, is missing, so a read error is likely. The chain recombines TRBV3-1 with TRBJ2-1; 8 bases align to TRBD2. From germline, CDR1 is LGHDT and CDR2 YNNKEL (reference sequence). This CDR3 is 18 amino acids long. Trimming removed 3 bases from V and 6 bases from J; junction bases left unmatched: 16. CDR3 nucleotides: TGTGCCAGCAGCCAGGAAGCGCGTCCCAGCGGGAGAGGCAATGAGCAGTTCTTA. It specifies CASSQEARPSGRGNEQFL.